This T cell receptor (beta chain) was documented in a study of blood T cell repertoires in COVID-19. Sequenced by immunoSEQ multiplex PCR; TCRdb stores in-frame clones only, minus some. The sample comprises 250,000 to 350,000 clones, approximately 81% of which are singletons, and 2% to 3% rests with the top ten. Germline CDR1 reads SNHLY; CDR2 reads FYNNEI. The V and J ends lost 8 bases and 0 bases respectively, with 13 bases between them. CDR3 length equals 14 residues. This clonotype was obtained from a woman aged 45-59 years who had recovered from COVID-19. The V call is TRBV2, the J call TRBJ2-5; D possibly corresponds to TRBD1 (5 bases). Sequencing was performed on PBMCs or T cells enriched from blood (not recorded which). The CDR3 is CASGAASNQETQYF. The CDR3 nucleotides read TGTGCCAGCGGGGCAGCGTCTAACCAAGAGACCCAGTACTTC. Combining the CDR3 with reference TRBV2 and TRBJ2-5 gives the whole variable domain EPEVTQTPSHQVTQMGQEVILRCVPISNHLYFYWYRQILGQKVEFLVSFYNNEISEKSEIFDDQFSVERPDGSNFTLKIRSTKLEDSAMYFCASGAASNQETQYFGPGTRLLVL.